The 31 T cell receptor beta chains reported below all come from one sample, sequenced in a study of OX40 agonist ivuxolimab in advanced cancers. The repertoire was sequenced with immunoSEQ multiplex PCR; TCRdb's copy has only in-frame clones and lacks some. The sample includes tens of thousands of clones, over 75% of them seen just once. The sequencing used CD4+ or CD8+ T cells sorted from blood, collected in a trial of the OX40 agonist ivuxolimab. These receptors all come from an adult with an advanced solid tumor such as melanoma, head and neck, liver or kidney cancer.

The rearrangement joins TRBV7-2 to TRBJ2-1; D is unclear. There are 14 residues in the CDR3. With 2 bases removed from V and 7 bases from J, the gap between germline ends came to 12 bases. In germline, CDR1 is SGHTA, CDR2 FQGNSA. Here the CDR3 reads CASSLSSVLNEQFF. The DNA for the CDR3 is TGTGCCAGCAGCTTAAGCTCCGTCCTGAATGAGCAGTTCTTC.

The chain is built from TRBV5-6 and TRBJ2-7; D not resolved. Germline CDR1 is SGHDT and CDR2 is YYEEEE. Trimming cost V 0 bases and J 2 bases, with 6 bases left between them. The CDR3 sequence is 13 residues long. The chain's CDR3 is CASSLGGPYEQYF. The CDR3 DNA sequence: TGTGCCAGCAGCTTGGGGGGTCCCTACGAGCAGTACTTC.

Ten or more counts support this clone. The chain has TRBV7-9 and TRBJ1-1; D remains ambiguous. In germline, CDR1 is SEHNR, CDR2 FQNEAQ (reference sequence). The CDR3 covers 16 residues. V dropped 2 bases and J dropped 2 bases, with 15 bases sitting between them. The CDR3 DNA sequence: TGTGCCAGCAGCTTAAAGATAAGTCGGTATAACACTGAAGCTTTCTTT. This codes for CASSLKISRYNTEAFF.

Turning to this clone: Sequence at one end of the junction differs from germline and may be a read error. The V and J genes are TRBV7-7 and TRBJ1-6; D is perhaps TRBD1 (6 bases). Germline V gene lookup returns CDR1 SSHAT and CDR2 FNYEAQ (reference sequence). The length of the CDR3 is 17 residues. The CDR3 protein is CASSFQGLGTYNSPLHF. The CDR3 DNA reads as TGTGCTAGCAGTTTCCAGGGGCTCGGGACCTATAATTCACCCCTCCACTTT.

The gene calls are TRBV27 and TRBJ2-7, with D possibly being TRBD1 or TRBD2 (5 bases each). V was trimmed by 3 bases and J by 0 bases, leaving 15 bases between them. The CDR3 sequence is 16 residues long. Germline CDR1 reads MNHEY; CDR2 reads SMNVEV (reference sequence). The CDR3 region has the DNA TGTGCCAGCAGTTTCTCTTACGGGGCTCGCTCCTACGAGCAGTACTTC. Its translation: CASSFSYGARSYEQYF.

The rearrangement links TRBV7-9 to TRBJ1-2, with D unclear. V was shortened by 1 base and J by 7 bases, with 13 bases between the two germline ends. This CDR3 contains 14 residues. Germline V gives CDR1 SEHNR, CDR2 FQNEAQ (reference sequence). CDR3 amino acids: CASSLESGVGGYTF. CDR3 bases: TGTGCCAGCAGCTTAGAATCCGGGGTCGGTGGCTACACCTTC.

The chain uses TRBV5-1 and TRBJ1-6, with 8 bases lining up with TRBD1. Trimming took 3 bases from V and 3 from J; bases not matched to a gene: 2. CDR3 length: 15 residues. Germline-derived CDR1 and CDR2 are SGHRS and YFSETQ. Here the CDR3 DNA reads TGCGCCAGCAGCTCGACAGGGGACTATAATTCACCCCTCCACTTT. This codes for CASSSTGDYNSPLHF.

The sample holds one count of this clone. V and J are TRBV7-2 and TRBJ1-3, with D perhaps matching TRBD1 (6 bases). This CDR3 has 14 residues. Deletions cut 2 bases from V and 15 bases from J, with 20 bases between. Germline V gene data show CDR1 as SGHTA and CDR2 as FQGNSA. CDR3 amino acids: CASSLTIGQPNEYF. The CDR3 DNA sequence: TGTGCCAGCAGCTTAACGATTGGACAGCCTAATGAATATTTT.

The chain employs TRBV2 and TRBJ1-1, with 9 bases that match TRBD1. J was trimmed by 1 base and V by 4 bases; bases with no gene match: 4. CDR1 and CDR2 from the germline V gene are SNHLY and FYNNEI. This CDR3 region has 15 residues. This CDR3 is CASSGGTGPNTEAFF. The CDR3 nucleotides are TGTGCCAGCAGTGGGGGGACAGGGCCGAACACTGAAGCTTTCTTT.

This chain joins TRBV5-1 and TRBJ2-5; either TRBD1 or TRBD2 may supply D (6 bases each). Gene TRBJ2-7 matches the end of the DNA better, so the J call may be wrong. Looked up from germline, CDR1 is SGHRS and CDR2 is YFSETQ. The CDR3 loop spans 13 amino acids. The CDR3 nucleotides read TGCGCCAGCAGCTCGGAGGGGGACTACGAGCAGTACTTC. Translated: CASSSEGDYEQYF.

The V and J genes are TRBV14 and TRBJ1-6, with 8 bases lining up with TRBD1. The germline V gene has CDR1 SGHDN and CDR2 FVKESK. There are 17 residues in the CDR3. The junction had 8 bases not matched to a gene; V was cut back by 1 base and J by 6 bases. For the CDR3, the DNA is TGTGCCAGCAGCCAAGTCGAAGGGACAGGATTTAATTCACCCCTCCACTTT. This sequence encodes CASSQVEGTGFNSPLHF.

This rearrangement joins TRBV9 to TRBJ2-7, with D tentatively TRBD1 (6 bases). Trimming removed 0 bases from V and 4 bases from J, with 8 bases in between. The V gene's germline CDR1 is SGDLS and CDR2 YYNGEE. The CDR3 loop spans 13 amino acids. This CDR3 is CASSVEQGYEQYF. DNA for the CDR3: TGTGCCAGCAGCGTAGAGCAGGGGTACGAGCAGTACTTC. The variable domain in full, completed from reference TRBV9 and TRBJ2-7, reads DSGVTQTPKHLITATGQRVTLRCSPRSGDLSVYWYQQSLDQGLQFLIQYYNGEERAKGNILERFSAQQFPDLHSELNLSSLELGDSALYFCASSVEQGYEQYFGPGTRLTVT.

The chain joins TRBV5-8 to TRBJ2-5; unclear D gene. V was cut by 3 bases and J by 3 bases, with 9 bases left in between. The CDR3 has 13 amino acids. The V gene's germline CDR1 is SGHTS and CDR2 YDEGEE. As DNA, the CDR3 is TGTGCCAGCAGCTATGACCGCAAAGAGACCCAGTACTTC. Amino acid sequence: CASSYDRKETQYF.

As DNA, the CDR3 is TGTGCCAGCAGTTTGACAGGGACCTATGGCTACACCTTC. As protein: CASSLTGTYGYTF. The gene calls are TRBV2 and TRBJ1-2; 7 bases map to TRBD1. CDR3 length: 13 residues. V shed 5 bases, J shed 4 bases, and the junction held 4 bases outside the gene matches. Per germline, CDR1 SNHLY and CDR2 FYNNEI.

The DNA of the CDR3 is TGTGCCAGCAGCCAAACCCGAGCTGGAAACACCATATATTTT. Protein product: CASSQTRAGNTIYF. This chain links TRBV11-3 with TRBJ1-3; D uncertain. V dropped 5 bases and J dropped 2 bases, with 10 bases sitting between them. CDR1 and CDR2 (germline): SGHNT, YENEEA. The CDR3 is made up of 14 amino acids.

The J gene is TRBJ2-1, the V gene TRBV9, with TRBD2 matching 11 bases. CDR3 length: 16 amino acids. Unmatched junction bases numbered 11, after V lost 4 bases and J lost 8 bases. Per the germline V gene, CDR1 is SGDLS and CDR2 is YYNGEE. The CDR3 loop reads CASSFRTSGFSDEQFF. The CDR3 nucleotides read TGTGCCAGCAGCTTTAGGACTAGCGGGTTCTCCGATGAGCAGTTCTTC.

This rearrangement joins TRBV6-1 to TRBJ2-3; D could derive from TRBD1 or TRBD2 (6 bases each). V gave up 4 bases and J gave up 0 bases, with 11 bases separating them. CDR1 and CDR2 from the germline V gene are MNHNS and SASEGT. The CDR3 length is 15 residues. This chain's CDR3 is CASSGGATSTDTQYF. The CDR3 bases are TGTGCCAGCAGTGGGGGGGCTACTAGCACAGATACGCAGTATTTT.

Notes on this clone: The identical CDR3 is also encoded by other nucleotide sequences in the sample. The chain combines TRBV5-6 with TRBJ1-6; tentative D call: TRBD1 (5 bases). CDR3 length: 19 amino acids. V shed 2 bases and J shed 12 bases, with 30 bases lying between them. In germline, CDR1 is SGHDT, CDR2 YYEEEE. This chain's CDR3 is CASSFFSSQGGVGSLPLHF. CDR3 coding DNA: TGTGCCAGCAGCTTTTTTAGCAGCCAGGGAGGGGTGGGGTCACTACCCCTCCACTTT. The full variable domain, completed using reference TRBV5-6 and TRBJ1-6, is DAGVTQSPTHLIKTRGQQVTLRCSPKSGHDTVSWYQQALGQGPQFIFQYYEEEERQRGNFPDRFSGHQFPNYSSELNVNALLLGDSALYLCASSFFSSQGGVGSLPLHFGNGTRLTVT.

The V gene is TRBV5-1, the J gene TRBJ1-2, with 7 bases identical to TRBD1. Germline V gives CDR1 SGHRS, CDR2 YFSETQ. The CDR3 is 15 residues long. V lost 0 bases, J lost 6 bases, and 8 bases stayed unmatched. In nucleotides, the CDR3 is TGCGCCAGCAGCTTGGCCGCCAGGGGGACGGATGGCTACACCTTC. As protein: CASSLAARGTDGYTF.

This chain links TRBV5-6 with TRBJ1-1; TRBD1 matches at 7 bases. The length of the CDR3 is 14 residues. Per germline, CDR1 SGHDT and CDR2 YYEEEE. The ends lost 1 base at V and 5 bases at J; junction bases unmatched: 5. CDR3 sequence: CASSLSGGNTEAFF. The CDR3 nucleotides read TGTGCCAGCAGCTTGTCAGGGGGGAATACTGAAGCTTTCTTT.

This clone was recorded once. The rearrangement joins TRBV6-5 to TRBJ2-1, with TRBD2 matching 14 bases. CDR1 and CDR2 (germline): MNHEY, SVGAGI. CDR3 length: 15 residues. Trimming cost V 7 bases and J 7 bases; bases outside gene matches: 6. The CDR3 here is CASTRGTSGSNEQFF. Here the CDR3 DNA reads TGTGCCAGCACTCGCGGGACTAGCGGGAGTAATGAGCAGTTCTTC.

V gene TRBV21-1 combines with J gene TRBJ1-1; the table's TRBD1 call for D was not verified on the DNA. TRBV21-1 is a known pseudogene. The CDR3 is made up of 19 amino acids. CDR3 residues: CASSKPRITGGDLNTEAFF. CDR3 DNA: TGTGCCAGCAGCAAGCCCCGGATAACAGGGGGCGACTTGAACACTGAAGCTTTCTTT.

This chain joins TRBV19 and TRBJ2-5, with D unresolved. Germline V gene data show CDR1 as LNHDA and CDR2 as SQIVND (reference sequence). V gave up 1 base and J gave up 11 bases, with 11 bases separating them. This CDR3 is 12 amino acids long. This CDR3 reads CASSIVESEQYF. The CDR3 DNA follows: TGTGCCAGTAGTATAGTGGAAAGTGAGCAGTACTTC.

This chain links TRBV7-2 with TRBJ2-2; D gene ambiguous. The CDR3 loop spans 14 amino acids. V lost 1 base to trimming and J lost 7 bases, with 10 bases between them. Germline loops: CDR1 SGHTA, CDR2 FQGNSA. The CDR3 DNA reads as TGTGCCAGCAGCTTAGTAGTCGGAGACGGGGAGCTGTTTTTT. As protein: CASSLVVGDGELFF.

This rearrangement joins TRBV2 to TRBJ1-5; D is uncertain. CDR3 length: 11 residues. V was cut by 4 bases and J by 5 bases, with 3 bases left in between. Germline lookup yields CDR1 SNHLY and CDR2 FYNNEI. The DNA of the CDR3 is TGTGCCAGCAGTGGAGATCAGCCCCAGCATTTT. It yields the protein CASSGDQPQHF.

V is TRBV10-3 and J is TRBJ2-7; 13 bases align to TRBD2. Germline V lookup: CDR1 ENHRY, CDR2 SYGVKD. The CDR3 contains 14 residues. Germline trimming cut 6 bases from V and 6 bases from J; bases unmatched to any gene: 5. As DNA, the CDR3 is TGTGCCATCAGAGGGACTAGCGGGATGGGCGAGCAGTACTTC. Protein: CAIRGTSGMGEQYF.

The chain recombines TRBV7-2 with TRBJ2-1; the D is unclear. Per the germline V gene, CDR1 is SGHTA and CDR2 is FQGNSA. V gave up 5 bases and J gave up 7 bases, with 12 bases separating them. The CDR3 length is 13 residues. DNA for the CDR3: TGTGCCAGCAGCCACCTTAAAGATAATGAGCAGTTCTTC. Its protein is CASSHLKDNEQFF.

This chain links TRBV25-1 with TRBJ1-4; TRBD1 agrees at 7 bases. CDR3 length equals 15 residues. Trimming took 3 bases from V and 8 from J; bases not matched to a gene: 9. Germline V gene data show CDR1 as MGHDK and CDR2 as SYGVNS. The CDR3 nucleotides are TGTGCCAGCAGTGACCGTGACAGGGCTACCGAAAAACTGTTTTTT. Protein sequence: CASSDRDRATEKLFF.

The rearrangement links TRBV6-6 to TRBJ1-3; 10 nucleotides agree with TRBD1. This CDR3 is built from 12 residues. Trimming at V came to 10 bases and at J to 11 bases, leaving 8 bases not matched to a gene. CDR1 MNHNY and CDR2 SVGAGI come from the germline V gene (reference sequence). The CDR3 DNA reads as TGTGCCACCGGGACAGGGGATCAGTCCATATATTTT. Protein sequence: CATGTGDQSIYF.

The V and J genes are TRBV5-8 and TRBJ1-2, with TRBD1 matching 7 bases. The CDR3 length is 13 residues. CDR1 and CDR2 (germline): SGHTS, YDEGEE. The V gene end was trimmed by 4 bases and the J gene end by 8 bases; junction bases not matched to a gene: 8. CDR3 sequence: CASSQSTGTGYTF. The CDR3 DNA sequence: TGTGCCAGCAGCCAATCGACAGGGACGGGCTACACCTTC.

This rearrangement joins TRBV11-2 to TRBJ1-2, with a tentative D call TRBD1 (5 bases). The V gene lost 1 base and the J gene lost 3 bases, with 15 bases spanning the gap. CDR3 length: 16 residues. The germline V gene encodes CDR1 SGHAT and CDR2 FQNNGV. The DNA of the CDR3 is TGTGCCAGCAGCTTAGCTGGGGCGGCCGTGTACTATGGCTACACCTTC. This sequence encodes CASSLAGAAVYYGYTF.